This TCR beta chain was documented in a study of OX40 agonist ivuxolimab in advanced cancers. Study details: Three patients showed partial responses: one hepatocellular carcinoma and two cutaneous melanoma cases. Study-level results: The CD4+ and CD8+ T cells in the blood had expanded clonally by week 6 at 0.1 to 3.0 mg/kg.

Autoimmune disease history or systemic immunosuppression disqualified patients. The CDR3 extends over 14 amino acids. The V gene lost 2 bases and the J gene lost 8 bases, with 15 bases spanning the gap. Germline lookup yields CDR1 SGHVS and CDR2 FQNEAQ. As for this clone: Antigen: not known.

Sequencing was performed with immunoSEQ multiplex PCR; in TCRdb, only in-frame clones are kept and a portion is missing. This table has about 74,000 clones, 70% to 85% appearing once. This receptor was identified in an adult with an advanced solid tumor such as melanoma, head and neck, liver or kidney cancer. Sequenced here: CD4+ or CD8+ T cells sorted from blood, sampled in a trial of the OX40 agonist ivuxolimab. The chain joins TRBV7-8 to TRBJ1-2; no clear D gene. The CDR3 here is CASSLLGTVPGYTF. The CDR3 nucleotides read TGTGCCAGCAGCTTACTGGGTACGGTCCCGGGCTACACCTTC.